The next 2 T cell receptor beta chains were all read from a single sample in a study of blood T cell repertoires in COVID-19. This table comes from immunoSEQ multiplex PCR, and its TCRdb copy is limited to in-frame clones, with some not included. Among approximately 310,000 clones listed, 80% to 90% were seen once. The specimen was peripheral blood. The source is a man aged 45-65 years with active or convalescent COVID-19.

The V gene is TRBV7-8, the J gene TRBJ1-2; D gene unclear. This CDR3 has 13 amino acids. The germline V and J ends were trimmed by 5 bases and 1 base, with 8 bases remaining between them. Per germline, CDR1 SGHVS and CDR2 FQNEAQ. CDR3 amino acids: CASSVTVNYGYTF. Written as DNA, the CDR3 is TGTGCCAGCAGCGTAACAGTTAACTATGGCTACACCTTC.

As DNA, the CDR3 is TGTGCCAGCAGTCCCAAAATTCAGGACAGGGGTGAATGGGCTTTCTTT. Its translation: CASSPKIQDRGEWAFF. The chain recombines TRBV6-6 with TRBJ1-1; 9 nucleotides align to TRBD1. CDR3 length: 16 residues. V was clipped by 5 bases and J by 11 bases; unmatched bases: 18. Germline V gives CDR1 MNHNY, CDR2 SVGAGI (reference sequence).